A few counts support the clone carrying this T cell receptor (beta chain). Its antigen is as yet unknown. These data belong to a study of PD-1 blockade in classical Hodgkin lymphoma. Turning to the study itself: It was nivolumab at 3 mg/kg, given intravenously every 2 weeks, that patients received.

TCRdb keeps only in-frame clones here, not all; method: immunoSEQ multiplex PCR. Of under 25,000 clones listed, roughly 84% are singletons. Study-wide findings and caveats: Prior to therapy, complete responders displayed diversity much like that of newly diagnosed patients. Nivolumab starters within 1 year of ASCT were excluded. CD4+ TCR diversity climbed significantly by C4D1, unlike CD8+ TCR diversity.

CDR3 length: 12 residues. V gave up 3 bases and J gave up 6 bases, with 10 bases separating them. The germline V gene has CDR1 SGDLS and CDR2 YYNGEE. Relapse was seen in all patients after autologous stem cell transplantation, and brentuximab vedotin exposure was variable. The sequence came from a human donor with classical Hodgkin lymphoma. This specimen was peripheral blood mononuclear cells (PBMCs), taken at baseline. The V and J genes are TRBV9 and TRBJ2-7; possibly TRBD1 or TRBD2 for D (6 bases each). The DNA of the CDR3 is TGTGCCAGCAGCGCGGAGGGGGTCGAGCAGTACTTC. Encoded protein: CASSAEGVEQYF.